These 15 T cell receptor beta chains originate from one sample sequenced in a study of blood T cell repertoires in COVID-19. Repertoires were generated with immunoSEQ multiplex PCR, while TCRdb's copy carries only in-frame clones and drops some. The sample holds around 72,000 clones; 70% to 85% are singletons and the top ten take 1.8%. The source material was peripheral blood. These receptors originate from a woman aged 55-75 years with acute or convalescent COVID-19.

This sequence joins TRBV10-3 and TRBJ1-1; a weak D match, TRBD1 (5 bases). This CDR3 contains 15 residues. CDR1 is ENHRY and CDR2 is SYGVKD in the germline V gene. The germline V and J ends were trimmed by 4 bases and 6 bases, with 18 bases remaining between them. In nucleotides, the CDR3 is TGTGCCATCAGTGTGAGGCCAGGGTCGGCCTCTGAAGCTTTCTTT. Encoded protein: CAISVRPGSASEAFF.

The count of this clone is one. The CDR3 loop is CASSHADRGFYTF. The CDR3 DNA reads as TGTGCCAGCAGCCACGCCGACAGGGGCTTCTACACCTTC. The rearrangement joins TRBV3-1 (or the pseudogene TRBV3-2) to TRBJ1-2, with TRBD1 matching over 8 bases. The CDR3 is 13 amino acids. The V segment lost 3 bases and the J segment 10 bases; nucleotides outside the gene matches: 7. CDR1 and CDR2 from the germline V gene are LGHDT and YNNKEL (reference sequence).

The V call is TRBV5-1, the J call TRBJ2-5; possible D gene TRBD1, 6 bases. From germline, CDR1 is SGHRS and CDR2 YFSETQ. V was trimmed by 4 bases and J by 5 bases, leaving 18 bases between them. This CDR3 has 15 amino acids. As DNA, the CDR3 is TGCGCCAGCAGCCGTCAACAACCAGGGGAGGAGACCCAGTACTTC. This translates into CASSRQQPGEETQYF.

The chain combines TRBV28 with TRBJ1-1; no reliable D call. The CDR3 extends over 14 amino acids. Per germline, CDR1 MDHEN and CDR2 SYDVKM. V was clipped by 2 bases and J by 3 bases, with 10 bases between them. CDR3 DNA: TGTGCCAGCAGTTTAGGCGCACGGGACACTGAAGCTTTCTTT. It yields the protein CASSLGARDTEAFF.

The chain joins TRBV3-1 (or the pseudogene TRBV3-2) to TRBJ1-5; D is perhaps TRBD1 (6 bases). The CDR3 loop spans 17 amino acids. CDR1 is LGHDT and CDR2 is YNNKEL in the germline V gene (reference sequence). V dropped 4 bases and J dropped 0 bases, with 16 bases sitting between them. CDR3 DNA sequence: TGTGCCAGCAGCCCCCCGCTGTTGGGACATAGCAATCAGCCCCAGCATTTT. Encoded protein: CASSPPLLGHSNQPQHF.

The genes are TRBV6-6 and TRBJ1-2; tentatively, D is TRBD1 (6 bases). V lost 8 bases and J lost 3, with 10 bases in between. Germline V CDR1 and CDR2: MNHNY, SVGAGI (reference sequence). The length of the CDR3 is 12 residues. The CDR3 region has the DNA TGTGCCAGCGGCAGGGGTGACTATGGCTACACCTTC. This encodes CASGRGDYGYTF.

J is TRBJ2-5 and V is TRBV27; 12 bases match TRBD2. Germline V gene sequence: CDR1 MNHEY, CDR2 SMNVEV (reference sequence). V dropped 5 bases and J dropped 4; count of bases not matched to a gene: 2. The CDR3 is made up of 14 amino acids. CDR3 in DNA: TGTGCCAGCAGTCGACTAGCGGGAGTAGAGACCCAGTACTTC. The encoded protein is CASSRLAGVETQYF.

The chain combines TRBV5-4 with TRBJ2-5, with 11 bases identical to TRBD2. In germline, CDR1 is SGHNT, CDR2 YYREEE (reference sequence). The J segment lost 2 bases and the V segment lost 0 bases, leaving 3 bases of the junction unmatched. The CDR3 has 16 residues. CDR3 amino acids: CASSLGLAGLQETQYF. As DNA, the CDR3 is TGTGCCAGCAGCTTGGGACTAGCGGGGCTACAAGAGACCCAGTACTTC.

DNA for the CDR3: TGTGCCAGCAGATTGACAGGCGGTTCTGGGGAGCTGTTTTTT. This gives the protein CASRLTGGSGELFF. The rearrangement links TRBV7-9 to TRBJ2-2; weak D call: TRBD1 (6 bases). The germline gives CDR1 SEHNR, CDR2 FQNEAQ (reference sequence). Trimming removed 6 bases at V and 8 bases at J, with 16 bases between. The CDR3 extends over 14 amino acids.

The chain couples TRBV5-4 to TRBJ1-4, with D possibly matching TRBD1 (5 bases). Trimming pared 3 bases from V and 6 bases from J, leaving 12 bases between. Germline V gene data show CDR1 as SGHNT and CDR2 as YYREEE (reference sequence). CDR3 length: 14 amino acids. The CDR3 DNA reads TGTGCCAGCAGCTATCAGGGTCAGGATGAAAAACTGTTTTTT. Protein product: CASSYQGQDEKLFF.

The chain links TRBV5-6 to TRBJ2-2; 9 nucleotides line up with TRBD1. V gave up 7 bases and J gave up 4 bases; unmatched junction bases: 5. Germline-derived CDR1 and CDR2 are SGHDT and YYEEEE. This CDR3 contains 14 residues. CDR3 bases: TGTGCCAGCGGGGGGACAGGGATCACCGGGGAGCTGTTTTTT. Translating gives CASGGTGITGELFF. The whole variable domain, filled in from reference TRBV5-6 and TRBJ2-2, reads DAGVTQSPTHLIKTRGQQVTLRCSPKSGHDTVSWYQQALGQGPQFIFQYYEEEERQRGNFPDRFSGHQFPNYSSELNVNALLLGDSALYLCASGGTGITGELFFGEGSRLTVL.

The J gene is TRBJ1-1, the V gene TRBV9, with 8 bases fitting TRBD1. The CDR3 has 15 residues. With V trimmed by 0 bases and J by 3 bases, 4 bases remained unmatched. The germline V gene encodes CDR1 SGDLS and CDR2 YYNGEE. The CDR3 bases are TGTGCCAGCAGCGTAGAGGCAGGGGGCTACACTGAAGCTTTCTTT. Translation: CASSVEAGGYTEAFF.

CDR3: CASSLEANTEAFF. The CDR3 DNA is TGTGCCAGCAGCTTAGAAGCGAACACTGAAGCTTTCTTT. This chain uses TRBV11-3 with TRBJ1-1; D not resolved. V lost 0 bases and J 1 base, leaving 3 bases between the germline ends. The CDR3 spans 13 residues. Germline-derived CDR1 and CDR2 are SGHNT and YENEEA.

The CDR3 loop is CASSFQSTGANVLTF. CDR3 DNA: TGCGCCAGCAGCTTCCAGTCGACTGGGGCCAACGTCCTGACTTTC. The gene calls are TRBV5-1 and TRBJ2-6; no firm D call. The CDR3 is 15 amino acids. Germline CDR1 SGHRS, CDR2 YFSETQ. V lost 2 bases to trimming and J lost 2 bases, with 8 bases between them.

In its sample, this clone was seen once. J is TRBJ2-3 and V is TRBV19, with TRBD2 as a possible D gene (6 bases). V shed 3 bases and J shed 2 bases, with 12 bases lying between them. Germline values: CDR1 LNHDA, CDR2 SQIVND (reference sequence). The CDR3 consists of 15 residues. The CDR3 is CASSMETGVTDTQYF. CDR3 DNA: TGTGCCAGTAGTATGGAGACGGGAGTCACAGATACGCAGTATTTT. Filled out from reference TRBV19 and TRBJ2-3, the complete variable domain reads DGGITQSPKYLFRKEGQNVTLSCEQNLNHDAMYWYRQDPGQGLRLIYYSQIVNDFQKGDIAEGYSVSREKKESFPLTVTSAQKNPTAFYLCASSMETGVTDTQYFGPGTRLTVL.